Here is one TCR beta chain with its context. The CDR3 has 14 residues. The ends were cut back, 7 bases at V and 6 bases at J, with 15 bases in the middle. Germline values: CDR1 MNHNY, CDR2 SVGAGI (reference sequence). The authors ran a second PCR of about 6 to 11 cycles using a sample-barcoded 5' primer and a J-beta primer mix. Each CDR3 protein is one row after TCRdb ran MiXCR on the 5' RACE reads. The sample holds about 1.5 million distinct CDR3 sequences, approximately 42% seen once. The data are from a study of blood T cells in healthy people across ages. The genes are TRBV6-6 and TRBJ1-4; maybe TRBD1 (6 bases). The origin of this receptor is a woman aged 18-35 years in good health. Input material: blood. CDR3 nucleotides: TGTGCCAGCAAGACTCGGACAGTGTATGAAAAACTGTTTTTT. This encodes CASKTRTVYEKLFF.